Sequencing of this T cell receptor (beta chain) was carried out in a study of T cells in Graves' hyperthyroidism and ophthalmopathy. Study outcomes and limitations: Blood also held most thyroid clonotypes expanded beyond 0.001. Ophthalmopathy got predicted by the model a median roughly six months before its onset.

To note about this clonotype: As yet, its antigen is unknown.

Stable Graves' hyperthyroidism meant no ophthalmopathy progression within 18 months. Patients were excluded because of uncontrolled infection, other autoimmune disease, pregnancy or lactation. The CDR3 has 14 amino acids. Germline V lookup: CDR1 MGHRA, CDR2 YSYEKL. V lost 4 bases and J 5 bases, leaving 15 bases between the germline ends. The TCR beta CDR3 regions underwent amplification using RNA transcripts as the source. When the TCR CDR3 underwent first-round RT-PCR, the HTBI primer set was used. TCRdb reprocessed the multiplex PCR reads with MiXCR, giving one entry per CDR3 protein. The sample consists of hundreds of thousands of distinct CDR3 sequences, roughly 40% of them appearing once.

The sequenced sample was blood. This sequence joins TRBV4-1 and TRBJ2-7; D may be TRBD2 (6 bases). The TCR comes from a man between 18 and 29 years old with Graves' hyperthyroidism. DNA of the CDR3: TGCGCCAGCAGCCGGAGGGCGCGGGGTGACGAGCAGTACTTC. Protein: CASSRRARGDEQYF.